This T cell receptor (beta chain) was recorded in a study of Ad26.COV2.S vaccination and SARS-CoV-2 variants. Per germline, CDR1 MDHEN and CDR2 SYDVKM. V lost 5 bases to trimming and J lost 3 bases; unmatched junction nucleotides: 10. The CDR3 is 16 residues long. Sequenced by immunoSEQ multiplex PCR; TCRdb stores in-frame clones only, minus some. The sample contains roughly 350,000 clones, 86% of which appear only once. Treatment noted: over 15 received Ad26.COV2.S at low or high dose, single or two shots; roughly 5 received placebo; per-sample allocation not given. Samples came from day 63 after the first vaccine or placebo injection.

The V and J genes are TRBV28 and TRBJ2-1, with TRBD1 identical over 7 bases. This receptor was taken from a person between 18 and 59 years old who received the Ad26.COV2.S COVID-19 vaccine or a placebo. Material: peripheral blood, obtained in a trial of Ad26.COV2.S vaccine versus placebo. The CDR3 region has the DNA TGTGCCAGCAGTGGAAGGGGTCAGGGGGTCTACAATGAGCAGTTCTTC. Encoded protein: CASSGRGQGVYNEQFF.